This T cell receptor (beta chain) was captured by sequencing in a study of post-analysis software for immune sequencing data. Turning to the study itself: Progressive-relapsing, secondary progressive and relapsing-remitting multiple sclerosis were among the disease courses included.

In the case of this clonotype: Antigen specificity is unknown.

CDR1 SGHRS and CDR2 YFSETQ come from the germline V gene. The ends were cut back, 4 bases at V and 3 bases at J, with 19 bases in the middle. The CDR3 contains 16 residues. Whole-study findings and limits: TRBV5-6, TRBV5-1 and TRBV20-1 were among roughly five TRBV segments more frequent in patients than controls. Those with multiple sclerosis, the patient group, showed significantly lower normalized Chao1 diversity than controls.

Prepared TCR beta cDNA libraries contained unique molecular identifiers. TCRdb ran MiXCR on the PCR reads and lists one entry per CDR3 protein. The sample holds approximately 770,000 distinct CDR3 sequences, about 45% seen once. The gene calls are TRBV5-1 and TRBJ1-1; possibly TRBD1 for D (6 bases). Source material: blood. This receptor was identified in a girl aged 10 to 17 with multiple sclerosis. The CDR3 DNA is TGCGCCAGCAGCCCCCTAGGGGGGGGATCGGACACTGAAGCTTTCTTT. It codes for CASSPLGGGSDTEAFF.